This record concerns one T cell receptor beta chain sequence. Its matching antigen is unknown. This entry belongs to a study of T cell repertoires in cytomegalovirus infection. In the study overall: Matching HLA type and CMV infection were both indicated by public TCR beta signatures.

The CDR3 is 15 residues long. Germline lookup yields CDR1 MNHEY and CDR2 SMNVEV (reference sequence). Deletions cut 3 bases from V and 5 bases from J, with 13 bases between. TCRdb reprocessed the reads with MiXCR, giving one entry per CDR3 protein. The sample records 200,000 to 250,000 distinct CDR3 sequences, over 20% being singletons. Points from the study as a whole: In two of eight donors, the top clonotype was HLA-C-restricted CMV-specific.

Sequencing input: CD8+ T cells from PBMCs. The clonotype was recovered from a human donor in good health (CMV status not recorded). Some clones in this sample may be carry-over from other donors' samples. The V and J genes are TRBV27 and TRBJ2-2; no reliable D call. The DNA for the CDR3 is TGTGCCAGCAGTTTCTATCCAGTGAGAACCGGGGAGCTGTTTTTT. The encoded protein is CASSFYPVRTGELFF.